This TCR beta chain was found in a study of molecular identifiers for immune sequencing clone quantification. V shed 3 bases and J 1 base; nucleotides not matched to a gene: 10. The CDR3 consists of 17 residues. In germline, CDR1 is SGHRS, CDR2 YFSETQ. TCRdb called the PCR reads again in MiXCR, with one record for every CDR3 protein. The sample holds 15,000 to 20,000 distinct CDR3 sequences, under 25% seen once. In its sample, this clonotype ranks as medium-sized. V usage is TRBV5-1 and J usage is TRBJ2-1; TRBD2 aligns across 7 bases. The sequence came from a human donor in good health. Some libraries in this study had Jurkat cell RNA spiked in. Specimen: naive CD8+ T cells from blood, with Jurkat cell RNA spiked in. As to subset: FACS-sorted CD8+CD4-CCR7+CD45RA+ naive T cells. The CDR3: CASSSGSPSGSYNEQFF. The DNA for the CDR3 is TGCGCCAGCAGCTCGGGCTCCCCTAGCGGTTCCTACAATGAGCAGTTCTTC.